The rows below give T cell receptor beta chains drawn from one sample of a study of CD8 T cells in ankylosing spondylitis. TCRdb analysed the 5' RACE reads with MiXCR anew, one entry per CDR3 protein. Here the sample spans tens of thousands of distinct CDR3 sequences, about 3% being singletons. Sequencing input: blood, either unsorted or a sorted T cell fraction (not recorded which). These receptor sequences come from a male donor with ankylosing spondylitis or in good health (not recorded which). CDR3s include the opening cysteine and the closing phenylalanine or tryptophan. The order of the fields is J gene, D gene, V gene, clone size, CDR3 DNA, CDR3 protein. The D gene is left open where the match is weak. Size tells how often a clone was seen, or its class if it is expanded.

>TRBJ1-2|.|TRBV9|many
TGTGCCAGCAGCCCCTCGGTCGGTGGCTACACCTTC
CASSPSVGGYTF
>TRBJ1-2|.|TRBV9|many
TGTGCCAGCAGCCCAGGAACAGGGCTTGGCTACACCTTC
CASSPGTGLGYTF
>TRBJ1-5|.|TRBV9|many
TGTGCCAGCAGCGTAGAAGGGTATGGGAATCAGCCCCAGCATTTT
CASSVEGYGNQPQHF
>TRBJ2-3|.|TRBV9|many
TGTGCCAGCAGCCCCGGGCTAGCCGCAGATACGCAGTATTTT
CASSPGLAADTQYF
>TRBJ1-5|.|TRBV9|many
TGTGCCAGCAGTCGACGGGGGGGCAATCAGCCCCAGCATTTT
CASSRRGGNQPQHF
>TRBJ2-6|TRBD1|TRBV9|many
TGTGCCAGCAGCGTGGGGACAGGGAATGGGGCCAACGTCCTGACTTTC
CASSVGTGNGANVLTF
>TRBJ2-1|.|TRBV9|many
TGTGCCAGCAGCGCGAATGGCCCCTCCTACAATGAGCAGTTCTTC
CASSANGPSYNEQFF
>TRBJ2-3|.|TRBV9|many
TGTGCCAGCAGCGTAGTTGCAGCGGTCCCAGATACGCAGTATTTT
CASSVVAAVPDTQYF
>TRBJ2-2|.|TRBV9|many
TGTGCCAGCAGCGTAGCAGAAGGAGCGAACACCGGGGAGCTGTTTTTT
CASSVAEGANTGELFF
>TRBJ2-2|.|TRBV9|many
TGTGCCAGCAGAGGGGGGGTGAACACCGGGGAGCTGTTTTTT
CASRGGVNTGELFF
>TRBJ1-6|TRBD1|TRBV9|many
TGTGCCAGCAGCACAGGGACAGGAAATAATTCACCCCTCCACTTT
CASSTGTGNNSPLHF
>TRBJ2-3|.|TRBV9|many
TGTGCCAGCACCCCGACCGCCAGTAGCACAGATACGCAGTATTTT
CASTPTASSTDTQYF
>TRBJ2-1|.|TRBV9|many
TGTGCCAGCAGCGTAGTTCCAGGGTTAAATGAGCAGTTCTTC
CASSVVPGLNEQFF
>TRBJ2-1|.|TRBV9|many
TGTGCCAGCAGCCCCTCGTTCCCTGGGGAGCAGTTCTTC
CASSPSFPGEQFF
>TRBJ2-1|TRBD2|TRBV9|many
TGTGCCAGCAGCGTAGCAACTAGCGGGAGGAATGAGCAGTTCTTC
CASSVATSGRNEQFF
>TRBJ1-2|.|TRBV9|many
TGTGCCAGCAGCGTAGATTTTACAGCCCCCCCACCTAACTATGGCTACACCTTC
CASSVDFTAPPPNYGYTF
>TRBJ2-5|TRBD1|TRBV9|many
TGTGCCAGCAGCTTCGGACAGGCGAGAGAGACCCAGTACTTC
CASSFGQARETQYF
>TRBJ2-1|.|TRBV9|many
TGTGCCAGCAGCGTAGGGGGTGGCGTGGGCTACAATGAGCAGTTCTTC
CASSVGGGVGYNEQFF
>TRBJ2-3|.|TRBV9|many
TGTGCCAGCAGCGCAGATCAAACTAGCACAGATACGCAGTATTTT
CASSADQTSTDTQYF
>TRBJ2-5|.|TRBV9|many
TGTGCCAGCAGCAGTAGCGGTAAAGAGACCCAGTACTTC
CASSSSGKETQYF
>TRBJ2-1|.|TRBV9|many
TGTGCCAGCAGCCCCGGTACCCGCTCCTACAATGAGCAGTTCTTC
CASSPGTRSYNEQFF
>TRBJ1-6|.|TRBV9|many
TGTGCCAGCAGCGTAGCTCTGGCCGGATCACCCCTCCACTTT
CASSVALAGSPLHF
>TRBJ2-4|TRBD2|TRBV9|many
TGTGCCAGCAGCGTAGGGCTAGCGGCAGCCAAAAACATTCAGTACTTC
CASSVGLAAAKNIQYF
>TRBJ2-5|TRBD2|TRBV9|many
TGTGCCAGCAGCGCTGGGACTAGCGGGGGACACCAAGAGACCCAGTACTTC
CASSAGTSGGHQETQYF
>TRBJ2-1|TRBD2|TRBV9|many
TGTGCCAGCAGCGTAGCATCCGGGACTAGCGTCAACAATGAGCAGTTCTTC
CASSVASGTSVNNEQFF
>TRBJ2-3|.|TRBV9|many
TGTGCCAGCAGCGATACCGGCGGAGATACGCAGTATTTT
CASSDTGGDTQYF
>TRBJ2-3|TRBD2|TRBV9|many
TGTGCCAGCAGCGTAGTGGGGACTAGCGGGGGCAGGAATACGCAGTATTTT
CASSVVGTSGGRNTQYF